These T cell receptor beta chains were read from a single sample in a study of cytomegalovirus exposure and HLA in healthy donors. TCRdb's copy holds only in-frame clones and misses some; the assay was immunoSEQ multiplex PCR. This sample has 65,000 to 100,000 clones, with more than 60% found just once. Sequencing was done on a sample of PBMCs. These receptors originate from a man in his forties or fifties in good health and CMV-seronegative. The CDR3 runs from the conserved cysteine through the conserved F or W. A D gene is named only where the DNA matches it firmly. Not all rows give a size; the values are once, few, many and, for expanded clones, a class.

V gene	J gene	clone size	D gene	CDR3 DNA	CDR3 protein
TRBV6-6	TRBJ2-7	.	TRBD2	TGTGCCAGCAGTTACTCGCAGGGCGGGAGAACCTACGAGCAGTACTTC	CASSYSQGGRTYEQYF
TRBV12-5	TRBJ1-1	.	.	TGTGCTAGTGGTTTTGGCGGCCGCACTGAAGCTTTCTTT	CASGFGGRTEAFF
TRBV5-1	TRBJ2-5	.	TRBD1	TGCGCCAGCAGCTTGGGTAGGACAGGGGAGACCCAGTACTTC	CASSLGRTGETQYF
TRBV18	TRBJ2-7	.	.	TGTGCCAGCTCACCAATAGGTCCGGGACATAGCTACGAGCAGTACTTC	CASSPIGPGHSYEQYF
TRBV6-5	TRBJ1-6	.	TRBD1	TGTGCCAGCAGTTACAACAGGGGGGATTCCCCCCTCCACTTT	CASSYNRGDSPLHF
TRBV28	TRBJ2-5	.	.	TGTGCCAGCAGTTCCAGACTCCTGGAAACCCAAGAGACCCAGTACTTC	CASSSRLLETQETQYF
TRBV19	TRBJ1-1	few	.	TGTGCCAGTAGTATCAGACAGGCTAGTGAAGCTTTCTTT	CASSIRQASEAFF
TRBV5-1	TRBJ1-4	.	.	TGCGCCAGCAGCTTTGGAGGGGCGGCTAATGAAAAACTGTTTTTT	CASSFGGAANEKLFF
TRBV27	TRBJ2-7	.	.	TGTGCCAGCAGTTTATTTCCAGGGAAGGTCCCCTACGAGCAGTACTTC	CASSLFPGKVPYEQYF
TRBV6-6	TRBJ1-1	.	TRBD1	TGTGCCAGCAGTCCCGGGACAGGAACTGAAGCTTTCTTT	CASSPGTGTEAFF
TRBV6-4	TRBJ2-1	.	TRBD2	TGTGCCAGCAGTGTCCTAGCGGGGCCTAGGAATGAGCAGTTCTTC	CASSVLAGPRNEQFF
TRBV6-1	TRBJ2-7	.	.	TGTGCCAGCAACACCCTGGAACTAGTCTACGAGCAGTACTTC	CASNTLELVYEQYF